These 9 T cell receptor beta chains came from one sample sequenced in a study of breast tumors, draining lymph nodes, adjacent tissues. Via MiXCR, TCRdb re-called the multiplex PCR reads, giving one row per CDR3 protein. The sample lists approximately 130,000 distinct CDR3 sequences, approximately 20% seen once, with 2.6% in the top ten. Samples came from axillary lymph nodes draining the breast cancer. Sequenced sample: axillary lymph node tissue. These receptors originate from a female donor with breast cancer. Some clones in this sample may be carry-over from other donors' samples.

The V gene is TRBV30, the J gene TRBJ2-2; 8 nucleotides line up with TRBD1. This CDR3 comprises 15 residues. Germline CDR1 GTSNPN, CDR2 SVGIG (reference sequence). V lost 5 bases to trimming and J lost 5 bases; unmatched junction nucleotides: 10. The CDR3 DNA sequence: TGTGCCTGGGTTGAGGACAGGGCGGGTACCGGGGAGCTGTTTTTT. It is translated as CAWVEDRAGTGELFF.

The rearrangement links TRBV5-6 to TRBJ2-5; D remains ambiguous. The length of the CDR3 is 14 residues. Germline V gene data show CDR1 as SGHDT and CDR2 as YYEEEE. V lost 5 bases, J lost 2 bases, and 13 bases lay in between. CDR3 sequence: CASRGLSSQETQYF. DNA for the CDR3: TGTGCCAGCAGGGGGTTGTCTTCGCAAGAGACCCAGTACTTC.

This clonotype occurred once. The junction does not match germline at one end; this may be a read error. The J gene is TRBJ2-2, the V gene TRBV6-2 or TRBV6-3; 8 bases fit TRBD1. The CDR3 has 17 residues. Germline V lookup: CDR1 MNHEY, CDR2 SVGEGT. The chain's CDR3 is CASSYTPGQEDTGEPFF. In DNA, the CDR3 is TGTGCCAGCAGTTACACGCCGGGACAGGAGGACACCGGGGAGCCGTTTTTT.

This clonotype was recorded many times. The chain links TRBV19 to TRBJ2-3; TRBD2 matches 11 bases. Germline loops: CDR1 LNHDA, CDR2 SQIVND (reference sequence). The length of the CDR3 is 15 residues. V was pared by 6 bases and J by 4 bases, with 6 bases of the junction left unmatched. CDR3 amino acids: CASRLAGGPSDTQYF. The CDR3 DNA reads TGTGCCAGTAGATTAGCGGGAGGGCCATCAGATACGCAGTATTTT.

CDR3 region: CAFQSRGATDTQYF. CDR3 bases: TGTGCCTTCCAATCTCGCGGGGCCACAGATACGCAGTATTTT. This chain links TRBV30 with TRBJ2-3, with D possibly TRBD2 on 6 matching bases. CDR1 GTSNPN and CDR2 SVGIG come from the germline V gene (reference sequence). The CDR3 is 14 residues long. Trimming stripped 7 bases from V and 2 bases from J, with 16 bases between.

This clonotype was seen many times. The CDR3 loop is CASRTGQGETGELFF. As DNA, the CDR3 is TGTGCCAGCAGGACGGGACAGGGGGAAACCGGGGAGCTGTTTTTT. The genes are TRBV6-4 and TRBJ2-2, with 11 bases matching TRBD1. The CDR3 is 15 residues long. V dropped 6 bases and J dropped 5; count of bases not matched to a gene: 5. Germline assignment: CDR1 MRHNA and CDR2 SNTAGT.

In this sample, this clonotype turned up many times. The rearrangement joins TRBV7-8 to TRBJ2-7; TRBD1 matches at 8 bases. The CDR3 has 17 residues. Trimming removed 3 bases from V and 2 bases from J; junction bases left unmatched: 12. CDR1 and CDR2 (germline): SGHVS, FQNEAQ. CDR3 coding DNA: TGTGCCAGCAGCTTGTTGCCGACAGGGGCGTATCCCTACGAGCAGTACTTC. Translating it yields CASSLLPTGAYPYEQYF.

This clonotype was detected only a few times. The germline gene is not matched at one end of the junction; a read error may be the cause. The rearrangement joins TRBV9 to TRBJ2-5; D is uncertain. The V gene's germline CDR1 is SGDLS and CDR2 YYNGEE. The CDR3 totals 14 residues. The CDR3 DNA reads TGTGCCAGCAGCGCCCGGGCGGCACAAGGGACCCAGTACTTC. Its translation: CASSARAAQGTQYF.

Ten or more counts support this clonotype. The CDR3: CASSRLAGDVDTQYF. In DNA, the CDR3 is TGTGCCAGCAGCCGACTAGCGGGAGATGTAGATACGCAGTATTTT. The genes are TRBV4-2 and TRBJ2-3, with TRBD2 matching 12 bases. V was pared by 4 bases and J by 5 bases, with 4 bases of the junction left unmatched. The CDR3 runs 15 residues. The germline V gene encodes CDR1 LGHNA and CDR2 YNFKEQ.